This entry describes one T cell receptor beta chain. The record originates from a study of blood T cell repertoires in COVID-19. Sequenced by immunoSEQ multiplex PCR; TCRdb stores in-frame clones only, minus some. The sample lists over 40,000 clones, 80% to 90% occurring once. Germline CDR1 reads MNHEY; CDR2 reads SVGAGI. This CDR3 spans 13 amino acids. Trimming removed 10 bases from V and 8 bases from J; junction bases left unmatched: 7. This chain uses TRBV6-5 with TRBJ1-6; 8 bases are a match to TRBD1. The source of this sequence is an elderly woman with acute or convalescent COVID-19. The sequenced sample consisted of peripheral blood. The CDR3: CATRGQVHSPLHF. The CDR3 bases are TGTGCCACCCGGGGACAGGTCCATTCACCCCTCCACTTT.